Ten or more counts support the clone carrying this TCR beta chain. Its antigen is as yet unknown. This sample was taken from a study of identical twins. This CDR3 comprises 16 residues. Germline CDR1 LGHNA, CDR2 YSLEER. V shed 0 bases and J shed 4 bases, with 16 bases lying between them. TCRdb used MiXCR to reprocess the 5' RACE reads, holding one entry per CDR3 protein. The sample carries about 720,000 distinct CDR3 sequences, roughly 8% recorded once. Study observations and caveats: Shared out-of-frame alpha sequences (those common to twins) showed excess low generation probability. Twin sharing of out-of-frame TCR alpha was underestimated by models in monozygotic pairs. Cross-sectional statistics, not tracking of the same donors, supported the conclusions.

These same records also appear under a second study, on yellow fever vaccine responses in identical twins.

This TCR derives from a woman in her late teens or twenties in good health. The specimen sequenced was PBMCs. This chain joins TRBV4-3 and TRBJ2-7; D might be TRBD1 or TRBD2, each matching 5 bases. CDR3 loop: CASSQEGPGEVYEQYF. CDR3 coding DNA: TGCGCCAGCAGCCAAGAGGGACCCGGGGAAGTGTACGAGCAGTACTTC.